This is a list of T cell receptor beta chains from one sample in a study of response to subunit inactivated influenza vaccine. MiXCR was run by TCRdb on the RT-PCR reads, yielding one entry per CDR3 protein. The data hold around 250,000 distinct CDR3 sequences, with less than 15% observed a single time. Sequenced here: non-naive T cells sorted from PBMCs, sampled about 14 days before vaccination. The receptors come from a man over 45 who received an inactivated influenza vaccine. The CDR3 runs from the conserved cysteine through the conserved F or W. Each record gives: D gene, J gene, clone size, V gene, CDR3 protein, CDR3 DNA. D genes are given only for firm matches. Clone size is shown for a subset of rows, as once, few, many or a class of expanded clone.

D: .; J: TRBJ2-2; size: few; V: TRBV6-1; CDR3: CASSPESLYGELFF; DNA: TGTGCCAGCAGCCCCGAGAGCTTGTACGGGGAGCTGTTTTTT
D: TRBD1; J: TRBJ1-3; size: few; V: TRBV6-5; CDR3: CASSYTTGAGNTIYF; DNA: TGTGCCAGCAGTTACACGACAGGGGCTGGAAACACCATATATTTT
D: .; J: TRBJ2-1; size: many; V: TRBV29-1; CDR3: CSVEDSRRVREQFF; DNA: TGCAGCGTTGAAGATAGTCGGCGGGTACGAGAGCAGTTCTTC
D: .; J: TRBJ2-7; size: few; V: TRBV20-1; CDR3: CSARDLRTPYEQYF; DNA: TGCAGTGCTAGAGATCTCCGGACACCCTACGAGCAGTACTTC
D: .; J: TRBJ2-3; size: .; V: TRBV12-3/TRBV12-4; CDR3: CASSQRLGDTDTQYF; DNA: TGTGCCAGCAGTCAGAGACTAGGCGACACAGATACGCAGTATTTT
D: TRBD2; J: TRBJ2-7; size: many; V: TRBV27; CDR3: CASSLSGRFYEQYF; DNA: TGTGCCAGCAGTTTATCCGGGAGGTTCTACGAGCAGTACTTC
D: .; J: TRBJ2-7; size: few; V: TRBV7-2; CDR3: CASSQGLMTHEQYF; DNA: TGTGCCAGCAGCCAAGGCTTGATGACCCACGAGCAGTACTTC
D: TRBD1; J: TRBJ2-5; size: many; V: TRBV3-1; CDR3: CASSQWGQGARETQYF; DNA: TGTGCCAGCAGCCAATGGGGACAGGGGGCGCGAGAGACCCAGTACTTC
D: TRBD2; J: TRBJ2-1; size: .; V: TRBV18; CDR3: CASSPTSGTSFSYNEQFF; DNA: TGTGCCAGCTCCCCGACTAGCGGGACCTCTTTCTCCTACAATGAGCAGTTCTTC
D: .; J: TRBJ2-7; size: many; V: TRBV7-8; CDR3: CASSTGPANYEQYF; DNA: TGTGCCAGCAGCACGGGACCGGCTAACTACGAGCAGTACTTC
D: TRBD1; J: TRBJ2-1; size: many; V: TRBV4-1; CDR3: CASSQERVRDRGFSSYNEQFF; DNA: TGCGCCAGCAGCCAAGAAAGAGTTCGAGACAGGGGCTTTAGCTCCTACAATGAGCAGTTCTTC
D: .; J: TRBJ1-1; size: .; V: TRBV7-2; CDR3: CASSAHRNTEAFF; DNA: TGTGCCAGCAGCGCTCACAGGAACACTGAAGCTTTCTTT
D: TRBD1; J: TRBJ1-5; size: few; V: TRBV20-1; CDR3: CSARQGSNSNQPQHF; DNA: TGCAGTGCAAGACAGGGGAGTAATAGCAATCAGCCCCAGCATTTT
D: TRBD1; J: TRBJ2-7; size: few; V: TRBV3-1; CDR3: CASRTQGGYEQYF; DNA: TGTGCCAGCAGAACACAGGGGGGCTACGAGCAGTACTTC
D: .; J: TRBJ2-7; size: many; V: TRBV20-1; CDR3: CSASPGHLSSYEQYF; DNA: TGCAGTGCGTCACCGGGACACCTGAGCTCCTACGAGCAGTACTTC
D: .; J: TRBJ2-3; size: few; V: TRBV7-9; CDR3: CASSYGLGRADTQYF; DNA: TGTGCCAGCAGCTACGGACTCGGACGGGCAGATACGCAGTATTTT
D: .; J: TRBJ1-3; size: many; V: TRBV7-6; CDR3: CASSDEKELHSGNTIYF; DNA: TGTGCCAGCAGCGATGAGAAGGAGCTGCATTCCGGAAACACCATATATTTT
D: .; J: TRBJ2-7; size: .; V: TRBV7-9; CDR3: CASSLTEGGYEQYF; DNA: TGTGCCAGCAGCTTAACCGAGGGAGGCTACGAGCAGTACTTC
D: .; J: TRBJ1-1; size: .; V: TRBV11-2; CDR3: CASTLQQGNTEAFF; DNA: TGTGCCAGCACCCTTCAACAGGGGAACACTGAAGCTTTCTTT
D: .; J: TRBJ2-3; size: few; V: TRBV24-1; CDR3: CATSAPDRIGDTQYF; DNA: TGTGCCACCAGTGCCCCGGACAGAATCGGAGATACGCAGTATTTT
D: TRBD2; J: TRBJ2-3; size: .; V: TRBV18; CDR3: CASSPSAGGFPGTQYF; DNA: TGTGCCAGCTCACCTTCAGCGGGAGGGTTTCCTGGTACGCAGTATTTT
D: TRBD1; J: TRBJ1-1; size: .; V: TRBV7-8; CDR3: CASSLGRQGGNTEAFF; DNA: TGTGCCAGCAGCTTAGGCCGACAGGGTGGGAACACTGAAGCTTTCTTT
D: .; J: TRBJ1-2; size: few; V: TRBV7-2; CDR3: CASSLRDIHRYTF; DNA: TGTGCCAGCAGCTTACGGGACATCCATCGCTACACCTTC
D: TRBD2; J: TRBJ2-5; size: few; V: TRBV4-2; CDR3: CASSQGLAGQQETQYF; DNA: TGTGCCAGCAGCCAGGGGCTAGCGGGGCAACAAGAGACCCAGTACTTC
D: TRBD1; J: TRBJ2-2; size: .; V: TRBV7-2; CDR3: CASSLGWTGTGELFF; DNA: TGTGCCAGCAGCTTAGGTTGGACAGGGACCGGGGAGCTGTTTTTT
D: .; J: TRBJ2-2; size: many; V: TRBV4-1; CDR3: CASSQLVANTGELFF; DNA: TGCGCCAGCAGCCAACTGGTAGCGAACACCGGGGAGCTGTTTTTT
D: .; J: TRBJ2-7; size: few; V: TRBV20-1; CDR3: CSARTVSSYEQYF; DNA: TGCAGTGCTAGAACAGTTAGCTCCTACGAGCAGTACTTC
D: .; J: TRBJ1-1; size: .; V: TRBV20-1; CDR3: CSVPQGRTEAFF; DNA: TGCAGTGTTCCGCAGGGGAGAACTGAAGCTTTCTTT
D: TRBD1; J: TRBJ2-6; size: few; V: TRBV14; CDR3: CASSHIPSGGWTGANVLTF; DNA: TGTGCCAGCAGCCATATCCCTTCAGGGGGATGGACTGGGGCCAACGTCCTGACTTTC
D: .; J: TRBJ2-7; size: .; V: TRBV7-9; CDR3: CARSDEQYF; DNA: TGTGCCAGGAGCGACGAGCAGTACTTC
D: .; J: TRBJ2-1; size: .; V: TRBV7-2; CDR3: CASSKVMTEQFF; DNA: TGTGCCAGCAGCAAAGTGATGACGGAGCAGTTCTTC
D: .; J: TRBJ2-3; size: few; V: TRBV20-1; CDR3: CSVVSSGDPDTQYF; DNA: TGCAGTGTCGTCTCCTCGGGAGATCCAGATACGCAGTATTTT
D: .; J: TRBJ2-7; size: .; V: TRBV3-1; CDR3: CASSPSGPRDYEQYF; DNA: TGTGCCAGCAGCCCGTCGGGACCTAGAGATTACGAGCAGTACTTC
D: .; J: TRBJ2-2; size: .; V: TRBV7-2; CDR3: CASSLALTGNTGELFF; DNA: TGTGCCAGCAGCTTAGCCCTGACAGGAAACACCGGGGAGCTGTTTTTT
D: TRBD2; J: TRBJ2-1; size: few; V: TRBV3-1; CDR3: CASSQLGTSGGAPEQFF; DNA: TGTGCCAGCAGCCAACTTGGGACTAGCGGGGGGGCCCCTGAGCAGTTCTTC
D: .; J: TRBJ2-2; size: .; V: TRBV2; CDR3: CASSPQGGIYTGELFF; DNA: TGTGCCAGCAGTCCCCAAGGGGGGATATACACCGGGGAGCTGTTTTTT
D: .; J: TRBJ2-1; size: .; V: TRBV20-1; CDR3: CSARTISYNEQFF; DNA: TGCAGTGCTAGAACTATATCCTACAATGAGCAGTTCTTC
D: .; J: TRBJ2-6; size: .; V: TRBV6-1; CDR3: CASTRVRTSGANVLTF; DNA: TGTGCCAGCACCCGTGTTAGGACCTCTGGGGCCAACGTCCTGACTTTC
D: .; J: TRBJ2-5; size: few; V: TRBV6-5; CDR3: CASSYGILTTQYF; DNA: TGTGCCAGCAGTTACGGTATCTTGACGACCCAGTACTTC
D: .; J: TRBJ1-6; size: few; V: TRBV4-1; CDR3: CASSQTPGLEASPHNSPLHF; DNA: TGCGCCAGCAGCCAAACTCCGGGACTCGAGGCCTCTCCTCATAATTCACCCCTCCACTTT
D: .; J: TRBJ2-5; size: .; V: TRBV20-1; CDR3: CSAKDGSFQETQYF; DNA: TGCAGTGCTAAGGACGGAAGCTTTCAAGAGACCCAGTACTTC
D: TRBD1; J: TRBJ1-5; size: .; V: TRBV3-1; CDR3: CASSRTGFGQPQHF; DNA: TGTGCCAGCAGCCGGACAGGGTTCGGTCAGCCCCAGCATTTT
D: TRBD2; J: TRBJ2-7; size: .; V: TRBV20-1; CDR3: CSAPQRGNYEQYF; DNA: TGCAGTGCCCCCCAGCGGGGGAACTACGAGCAGTACTTC
D: .; J: TRBJ2-1; size: few; V: TRBV28; CDR3: CASSLVMSSYNEQFF; DNA: TGTGCCAGCAGTTTGGTAATGAGCTCCTACAATGAGCAGTTCTTC
D: .; J: TRBJ1-3; size: few; V: TRBV6-5; CDR3: CASSQHGNTIYF; DNA: TGTGCCAGCAGCCAACATGGAAACACCATATATTTT
D: TRBD1; J: TRBJ1-1; size: many; V: TRBV5-5; CDR3: CASSLGQGLPEAFF; DNA: TGTGCCAGCAGCTTAGGACAGGGTCTCCCTGAAGCTTTCTTT
D: TRBD2; J: TRBJ2-4; size: .; V: TRBV12-3/TRBV12-4; CDR3: CASSSHGGVKNIQYF; DNA: TGTGCCAGCAGTTCTCATGGGGGGGTCAAAAACATTCAGTACTTC
D: .; J: TRBJ2-5; size: few; V: TRBV18; CDR3: CASSPRITETQYF; DNA: TGTGCCAGCTCACCACGAATCACGGAGACCCAGTACTTC